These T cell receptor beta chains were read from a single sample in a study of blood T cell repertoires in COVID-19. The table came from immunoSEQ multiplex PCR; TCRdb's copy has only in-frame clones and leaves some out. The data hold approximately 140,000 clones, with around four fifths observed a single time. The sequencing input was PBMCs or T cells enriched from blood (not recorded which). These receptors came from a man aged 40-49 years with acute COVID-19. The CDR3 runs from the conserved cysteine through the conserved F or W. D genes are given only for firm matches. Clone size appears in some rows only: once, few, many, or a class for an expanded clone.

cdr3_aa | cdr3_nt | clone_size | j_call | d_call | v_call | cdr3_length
CASSRTGTGERNTEAFF | TGTGCCAGCAGTCGCACCGGGACAGGGGAACGGAACACTGAAGCTTTCTTT | NA | TRBJ1-1 | TRBD1 | TRBV5-5 | 17
CASSLEAAPSSYNEQFF | TGTGCCAGCAGCTTGGAAGCGGCCCCGAGCTCCTACAATGAGCAGTTCTTC | few | TRBJ2-1 | NA | TRBV5-6 | 17
CASSFQAGANVLTF | TGTGCCAGCAGCTTCCAGGCCGGGGCCAACGTCCTGACTTTC | NA | TRBJ2-6 | NA | TRBV7-9 | 14
CASSKHRGPSTGELFF | TGCGCCAGCAGCAAACACAGGGGGCCGAGCACCGGGGAGCTGTTTTTT | NA | TRBJ2-2 | TRBD1 | TRBV5-1 | 16
CASSASVGGAYEQYF | TGTGCCAGCAGCGCGAGCGTTGGCGGCGCCTACGAGCAGTACTTC | NA | TRBJ2-7 | NA | TRBV5-4 | 15
CASSPSGGRTEAFF | TGTGCCAGTAGTCCCTCGGGGGGGAGAACTGAAGCTTTCTTT | NA | TRBJ1-1 | NA | TRBV19 | 14
CASSPLGGGAFF | TGCGCCAGCAGCCCCCTTGGAGGAGGCGCTTTCTTT | once | TRBJ1-1 | NA | TRBV5-1 | 12
CASSPSAGSYEQYF | TGTGCCAGCTCACCATCGGCAGGGTCCTACGAGCAGTACTTC | NA | TRBJ2-7 | NA | TRBV18 | 14
CATSDIGQGGAGTQYF | TGTGCCACCAGTGATATCGGACAGGGGGGAGCGGGGACCCAGTACTTC | once | TRBJ2-5 | TRBD1 | TRBV24-1 | 16
CASSGANRGTEAFF | TGTGCCAGCAGCGGGGCGAACAGGGGGACTGAAGCTTTCTTT | NA | TRBJ1-1 | TRBD1 | TRBV28 | 14
CASSEALTSGGAKDTQYF | TGTGCCAGCAGTGAAGCACTGACTAGCGGGGGGGCCAAAGATACGCAGTATTTT | NA | TRBJ2-3 | TRBD2 | TRBV6-1 | 18
CATSDSVDSTQYF | TGTGCCACCAGTGATTCGGTAGACTCGACCCAGTACTTC | NA | TRBJ2-5 | NA | TRBV24-1 | 13
CASSSGISTDTQYF | TGTGCCAGCAGCTCCGGGATTAGCACAGATACGCAGTATTTT | few | TRBJ2-3 | NA | TRBV5-5 | 14
CAISQGVLRSTEAFF | TGTGCCATCAGTCAGGGGGTACTTAGGAGCACTGAAGCTTTCTTT | NA | TRBJ1-1 | TRBD1 | TRBV10-3 | 15
CASSEGENEQFF | TGTGCCAGCAGCGAGGGAGAAAATGAGCAGTTCTTC | NA | TRBJ2-1 | NA | TRBV28 | 12
CASSMAGAGDLTGELFF | TGTGCCAGTAGTATGGCGGGGGCAGGGGACCTCACCGGGGAGCTGTTTTTT | NA | TRBJ2-2 | NA | TRBV19 | 17
CASSFLTGGGANEQFF | TGTGCCAGCAGCTTCCTCACGGGCGGGGGGGCAAATGAGCAGTTCTTC | NA | TRBJ2-1 | TRBD2 | TRBV7-9 | 16
CATTLGETDTQYF | TGTGCCACCACGCTCGGGGAGACAGATACGCAGTATTTT | NA | TRBJ2-3 | NA | TRBV24-1 | 13
CASSSTSGSYEQYF | TGTGCCAGTAGTTCGACTAGCGGGAGTTACGAGCAGTACTTC | NA | TRBJ2-7 | TRBD2 | TRBV19 | 14
CASSPPGGLYEQYF | TGTGCCAGTAGCCCCCCGGGGGGCCTGTACGAGCAGTACTTC | NA | TRBJ2-7 | NA | TRBV19 | 14
CASAAYLTYEQYF | TGTGCCAGTGCTGCCTACCTGACCTACGAGCAGTACTTC | NA | TRBJ2-7 | NA | TRBV19 | 13
CASTSRGGRTQYF | TGTGCCAGCACCTCTCGGGGGGGGAGGACCCAGTACTTC | NA | TRBJ2-5 | TRBD2 | TRBV6-5 | 13
CASSPSGAGGLKNIQYF | TGTGCCAGCAGCCCCTCAGGAGCGGGAGGCCTCAAAAACATTCAGTACTTC | NA | TRBJ2-4 | TRBD2 | TRBV4-2 | 17
CASSLHPGTSVYEQYF | TGCGCCAGCAGCTTACACCCCGGAACTAGCGTGTACGAGCAGTACTTC | NA | TRBJ2-7 | TRBD2 | TRBV5-1 | 16
CASSIDLGGYEQYF | TGTGCCAGTAGTATAGACCTGGGGGGCTACGAGCAGTACTTC | NA | TRBJ2-7 | NA | TRBV19 | 14
CASSYPAGVYEQYF | TGTGCCAGCAGTTATCCAGCGGGAGTCTACGAGCAGTACTTC | NA | TRBJ2-7 | TRBD2 | TRBV6-2/TRBV6-3 | 14
CASRRPGQGETQYF | TGTGCCAGCAGAAGACCGGGACAGGGAGAGACCCAGTACTTC | NA | TRBJ2-5 | TRBD1 | TRBV5-8 | 14
CASSSMGLAGRDEQFF | TGTGCCAGCAGTTCAATGGGACTAGCGGGTCGGGATGAGCAGTTCTTC | NA | TRBJ2-1 | TRBD2 | TRBV6-4 | 16
CASSQERGYEQYF | TGCGCCAGCAGCCAAGAACGGGGCTACGAGCAGTACTTC | few | TRBJ2-7 | NA | TRBV4-1 | 13
CASGQGVLNEQYF | TGTGCCAGCGGACAGGGGGTGTTAAACGAGCAGTACTTC | NA | TRBJ2-7 | TRBD1 | TRBV19 | 13
CAWSHPGGHEKLFF | TGTGCCTGGAGTCATCCCGGAGGGCATGAAAAACTGTTTTTT | NA | TRBJ1-4 | NA | TRBV30 | 14
CASSIGPGANYGYTF | TGTGCCAGTAGTATTGGGCCAGGGGCTAACTATGGCTACACCTTC | NA | TRBJ1-2 | NA | TRBV19 | 15
CASSDRVGSPLHF | TGTGCCAGCTCGGACAGGGTAGGATCACCCCTCCACTTT | NA | TRBJ1-6 | TRBD1 | TRBV19 | 13
CASSDRGTNTGELFF | TGTGCCAGCAGCGACAGGGGGACGAACACCGGGGAGCTGTTTTTT | once | TRBJ2-2 | TRBD1 | TRBV11-3 | 15
CATSTPGLGTDTQYF | TGTGCCACCAGTACACCGGGACTAGGCACAGATACGCAGTATTTT | NA | TRBJ2-3 | TRBD2 | TRBV24-1 | 15
CASTTDSFYYEQYF | TGTGCCAGCACCACCGACAGCTTTTACTACGAGCAGTACTTC | NA | TRBJ2-7 | NA | TRBV6-6 | 14
CASSPGVYGYTF | TGCGCCAGCAGCCCGGGGGTATATGGCTACACCTTC | once | TRBJ1-2 | NA | TRBV5-1 | 12
CASTGWPGNTIYF | TGTGCCAGCACGGGGTGGCCCGGAAACACCATATATTTT | few | TRBJ1-3 | NA | TRBV6-5 | 13
CASSEGRKAGDQPQHF | TGTGCCAGCAGTGAAGGTAGGAAGGCAGGGGATCAGCCCCAGCATTTT | NA | TRBJ1-5 | NA | TRBV6-1 | 16
CASSLYIAANYGYTF | TGTGCCAGCAGCTTATATATAGCCGCTAACTATGGCTACACCTTC | once | TRBJ1-2 | NA | TRBV7-2 | 15
CASSIGDRGNSPLHF | TGTGCCAGTAGTATAGGGGACAGGGGCAATTCACCCCTCCACTTT | NA | TRBJ1-6 | TRBD1 | TRBV19 | 15
CASSYWEREKLFF | TGTGCCAGCAGTTATTGGGAGAGGGAAAAACTGTTTTTT | few | TRBJ1-4 | NA | TRBV6-5 | 13
CASSTSNYGYTF | TGTGCCAGCAGTACTTCTAACTATGGCTACACCTTC | NA | TRBJ1-2 | NA | TRBV2 | 12
CASSLGGGPQETQYF | TGTGCCAGCAGCTTAGGGGGGGGTCCCCAAGAGACCCAGTACTTC | few | TRBJ2-5 | TRBD2 | TRBV7-3 | 15
CASRWTGEGDRAFF | TGTGCCAGCAGATGGACAGGAGAAGGCGATCGAGCTTTCTTT | NA | TRBJ1-1 | TRBD1 | TRBV2 | 14
CASSLVGTGYGYTF | TGCGCCAGCAGCTTGGTTGGGACAGGGTATGGCTACACCTTC | NA | TRBJ1-2 | TRBD1 | TRBV5-1 | 14